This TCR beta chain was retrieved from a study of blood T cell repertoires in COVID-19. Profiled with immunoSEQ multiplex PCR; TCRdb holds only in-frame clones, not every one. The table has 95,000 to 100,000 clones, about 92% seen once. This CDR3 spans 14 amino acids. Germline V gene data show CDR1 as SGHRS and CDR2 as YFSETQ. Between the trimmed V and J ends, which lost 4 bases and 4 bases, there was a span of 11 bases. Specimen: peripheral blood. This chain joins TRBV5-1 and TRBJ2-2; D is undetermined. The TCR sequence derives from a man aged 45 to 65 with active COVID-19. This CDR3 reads CASSPDILTGELFF. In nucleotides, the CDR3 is TGCGCCAGCAGCCCCGACATTCTCACCGGGGAGCTGTTTTTT. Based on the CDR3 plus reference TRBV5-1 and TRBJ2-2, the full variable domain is KAGVTQTPRYLIKTRGQQVTLSCSPISGHRSVSWYQQTPGQGLQFLFEYFSETQRNKGNFPGRFSGRQFSNSRSEMNVSTLELGDSALYLCASSPDILTGELFFGEGSRLTVL.